This is a list of T cell receptor beta chains from one sample in a study of T cell clonotyping in hematopoietic cell transplantation. Sequencing used immunoSEQ multiplex PCR; TCRdb keeps in-frame clones, though not all of them. Of about 12,000 clones in the sample, 75% to 95% were seen once. Sequenced sample: peripheral blood mononuclear cells. The receptors originated from a man aged 25 to 40 in good health. Some clones in this sample may be carry-over from other donors' samples. CDR3s include the opening cysteine and the closing phenylalanine or tryptophan. The D gene is left open where the match is weak. Where a row states a size, it is once, few, many or the class of an expanded clone; other rows omit it.

v_call	d_call	clone_size	j_call	cdr3_aa	cdr3_nt
TRBV11-1	.	.	TRBJ1-5	CASTRGIHSNQPQHF	TGTGCCAGCACCCGGGGGATCCATAGCAATCAGCCCCAGCATTTT
TRBV11-2	.	.	TRBJ1-2	CASSPYVQLGLANYGYTF	TGTGCCAGCAGCCCCTACGTCCAGCTAGGGCTAGCTAACTATGGCTACACCTTC
TRBV2	.	.	TRBJ2-1	CASSEGSGDEQFF	TGTGCCAGCAGTGAAGGGTCGGGCGATGAGCAGTTCTTC
TRBV4-1	.	.	TRBJ2-7	CASSQRQDYEQYF	TGCGCCAGCAGCCAGCGACAGGACTACGAGCAGTACTTC
TRBV4-3	TRBD1	once	TRBJ1-3	CASSQARDRVTGNTIYF	TGCGCCAGCAGCCAAGCCCGCGACAGGGTAACTGGAAACACCATATATTTT
TRBV20-1	.	once	TRBJ2-7	CSARGSYEQYF	TGCAGTGCTAGGGGGTCCTACGAGCAGTACTTC
TRBV25-1	.	.	TRBJ2-7	CASSEGSDYEQYF	TGTGCCAGCAGTGAAGGGTCGGACTACGAGCAGTACTTC
TRBV6-1	TRBD2	.	TRBJ2-1	CASSENSGGAYEQFF	TGTGCCAGCAGTGAAAATAGCGGGGGGGCTTATGAGCAGTTCTTC
TRBV7-2	.	.	TRBJ1-2	CASSLGGGENYGYTF	TGTGCCAGCAGCTTAGGGGGAGGGGAGAACTATGGCTACACCTTC
TRBV6-5	TRBD1	.	TRBJ2-1	CASRLQGASYNEQFF	TGTGCCAGCAGATTACAGGGGGCCTCCTACAATGAGCAGTTCTTC
TRBV10-3	TRBD2	.	TRBJ2-6	CAIMRAGGSSGANVLTF	TGTGCCATCATGAGAGCGGGAGGGAGCTCTGGGGCCAACGTCCTGACTTTC
TRBV2	.	.	TRBJ1-6	CASSEIVGQGNSPLHF	TGTGCCAGCAGTGAAATCGTGGGTCAGGGGAATTCACCCCTCCACTTT
TRBV28	.	.	TRBJ1-5	CASSSGQRNQPQHF	TGTGCCAGCAGCTCAGGACAGCGTAATCAGCCCCAGCATTTT
TRBV2	TRBD2	.	TRBJ2-7	CASSEGLADYYEQYF	TGTGCCAGCAGTGAAGGGCTAGCGGACTACTACGAGCAGTACTTC
TRBV6-1	.	once	TRBJ2-7	CASSQDWTTYEQYF	TGTGCCAGCAGCCAGGACTGGACCACCTACGAGCAGTACTTC
TRBV25-1	TRBD2	once	TRBJ2-7	CASSGLAEPYEQYF	TGTGCCAGCTCCGGACTAGCCGAACCGTACGAGCAGTACTTC
TRBV7-2	.	once	TRBJ1-1	CASSLVPGGAEAFF	TGTGCCAGCAGCTTAGTTCCAGGAGGGGCTGAAGCTTTCTTT
TRBV4-3	.	.	TRBJ2-1	CASSQGVDNEQFF	TGCGCCAGCAGCCAAGGGGTCGACAATGAGCAGTTCTTC
TRBV19	.	.	TRBJ2-1	CASSGYSYNEQFF	TGTGCCAGTAGTGGGTACAGCTACAATGAGCAGTTCTTC
TRBV29-1	.	.	TRBJ2-2	CSVGGLVSTGELFF	TGCAGCGTTGGAGGTCTAGTTTCCACCGGGGAGCTGTTTTTT
TRBV6-1	.	once	TRBJ2-1	CASSIEGNEQFF	TGTGCCAGCAGTATAGAGGGGAATGAGCAGTTCTTC
TRBV9	TRBD2	.	TRBJ2-1	CASSPQGGGSKNEQFF	TGTGCCAGCAGCCCCCAGGGAGGCGGGAGTAAGAATGAGCAGTTCTTC
TRBV6-5	.	.	TRBJ1-1	CASSYSKAGNTEAFF	TGTGCCAGCAGTTACTCGAAGGCGGGGAACACTGAAGCTTTCTTT
TRBV15	.	.	TRBJ2-5	CATSRDQETQYF	TGTGCCACCAGCAGAGACCAAGAGACCCAGTACTTC
TRBV2	.	.	TRBJ1-2	CASSGTPPYGYTF	TGTGCCAGCAGTGGGACGCCTCCCTATGGCTACACCTTC
TRBV6-5	.	.	TRBJ2-2	CASSYSTGELFF	TGTGCCAGCAGTTACTCGACCGGGGAGCTGTTTTTT
TRBV6-4	TRBD1	once	TRBJ1-6	CASRAQEGQGANSPLHF	TGTGCCAGCAGAGCTCAGGAGGGACAGGGGGCTAATTCACCCCTCCACTTT
TRBV7-9	.	.	TRBJ1-1	CASSSGDGVDTEAFF	TGTGCCAGCAGCTCAGGAGACGGGGTCGACACTGAAGCTTTCTTT
TRBV2	TRBD1	.	TRBJ1-5	CASSETGRMGPQHF	TGTGCCAGCAGTGAGACAGGGAGGATGGGGCCCCAGCATTTT
TRBV5-6	.	.	TRBJ2-5	CASSLGEGKTQYF	TGTGCCAGCAGCTTGGGGGAAGGCAAGACCCAGTACTTC
TRBV5-1	TRBD2	.	TRBJ2-7	CASTASGRAAQYF	TGCGCCAGCACGGCTAGCGGGAGGGCCGCGCAGTACTTC
TRBV5-8	TRBD2	.	TRBJ2-5	CASSPRTSGGETQYF	TGTGCCAGCAGCCCTCGGACTAGCGGGGGAGAGACCCAGTACTTC
TRBV5-1	TRBD2	.	TRBJ2-3	CASSLGSSGRADTQYF	TGCGCCAGCAGCTTGGGCAGTAGCGGGAGGGCCGATACGCAGTATTTT
TRBV2	.	.	TRBJ1-2	CASSEETALYGYTF	TGTGCCAGCAGTGAAGAGACGGCTCTATATGGCTACACCTTC
TRBV6-1	.	.	TRBJ1-5	CASSEAGGGPNQPQHF	TGTGCCAGCAGTGAAGCCGGGGGGGGACCCAATCAGCCCCAGCATTTT
TRBV2	TRBD1	.	TRBJ2-3	CASRIQGQGTDTQYF	TGTGCCAGCAGGATACAGGGACAGGGCACAGATACGCAGTATTTT
TRBV10-3	.	once	TRBJ1-1	CAISESVGEAFF	TGTGCCATCAGTGAGAGTGTCGGCGAAGCTTTCTTT
TRBV11-1	.	.	TRBJ1-4	CASSRRVGRQDEKLFF	TGTGCCAGCAGCCGACGGGTGGGGCGGCAGGATGAAAAACTGTTTTTT
TRBV25-1	.	.	TRBJ1-5	CASSGFNQPQHF	TGTGCCAGCAGTGGCTTTAATCAGCCCCAGCATTTT
TRBV7-2	.	.	TRBJ1-5	CASSLDSGSNQPQHF	TGTGCCAGCAGCTTAGATTCTGGGTCGAATCAGCCCCAGCATTTT
TRBV5-1	.	once	TRBJ1-1	CASSFDGLNTEAFF	TGCGCCAGCAGCTTTGACGGATTGAACACTGAAGCTTTCTTT
TRBV6-1	TRBD1	.	TRBJ1-2	CASRTGTGGTYGYTF	TGTGCCAGCAGGACCGGGACAGGGGGGACCTATGGCTACACCTTC
TRBV4-1	.	once	TRBJ1-2	CASSATRAPYGYTF	TGCGCCAGCAGCGCAACCAGGGCACCCTATGGCTACACCTTC
TRBV5-8	.	.	TRBJ2-1	CASSRDFRSSYNEQFF	TGTGCCAGCAGCCGGGACTTCCGGAGCTCCTACAATGAGCAGTTCTTC
TRBV20-1	.	.	TRBJ2-7	CSVSGRYEQYF	TGCAGTGTTTCCGGACGATACGAGCAGTACTTC
TRBV20-1	.	once	TRBJ1-2	CSASGDGYTF	TGCAGTGCTAGTGGGGATGGCTACACCTTC